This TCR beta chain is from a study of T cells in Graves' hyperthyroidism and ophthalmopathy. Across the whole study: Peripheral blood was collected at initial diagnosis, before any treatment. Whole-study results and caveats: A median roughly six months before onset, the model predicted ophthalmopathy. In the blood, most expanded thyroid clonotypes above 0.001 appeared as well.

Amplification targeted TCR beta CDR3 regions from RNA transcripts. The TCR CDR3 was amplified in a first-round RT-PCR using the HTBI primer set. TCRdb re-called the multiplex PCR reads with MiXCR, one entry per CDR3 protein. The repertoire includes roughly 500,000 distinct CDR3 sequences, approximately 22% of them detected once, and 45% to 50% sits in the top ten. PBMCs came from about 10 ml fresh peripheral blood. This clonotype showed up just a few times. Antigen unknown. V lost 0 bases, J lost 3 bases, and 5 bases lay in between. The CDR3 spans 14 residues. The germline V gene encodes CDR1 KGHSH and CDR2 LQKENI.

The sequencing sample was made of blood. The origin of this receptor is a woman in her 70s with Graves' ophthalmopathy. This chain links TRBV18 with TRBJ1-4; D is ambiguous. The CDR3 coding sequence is TGTGCCAGCTCACCACCAGGGCCTAATGAAAAACTGTTTTTT. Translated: CASSPPGPNEKLFF. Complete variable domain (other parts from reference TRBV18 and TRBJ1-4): NAGVMQNPRHLVRRRGQEARLRCSPMKGHSHVYWYRQLPEEGLKFMVYLQKENIIDESGMPKERFSAEFPKEGPSILRIQQVVRGDSAAYFCASSPPGPNEKLFFGSGTQLSVL.